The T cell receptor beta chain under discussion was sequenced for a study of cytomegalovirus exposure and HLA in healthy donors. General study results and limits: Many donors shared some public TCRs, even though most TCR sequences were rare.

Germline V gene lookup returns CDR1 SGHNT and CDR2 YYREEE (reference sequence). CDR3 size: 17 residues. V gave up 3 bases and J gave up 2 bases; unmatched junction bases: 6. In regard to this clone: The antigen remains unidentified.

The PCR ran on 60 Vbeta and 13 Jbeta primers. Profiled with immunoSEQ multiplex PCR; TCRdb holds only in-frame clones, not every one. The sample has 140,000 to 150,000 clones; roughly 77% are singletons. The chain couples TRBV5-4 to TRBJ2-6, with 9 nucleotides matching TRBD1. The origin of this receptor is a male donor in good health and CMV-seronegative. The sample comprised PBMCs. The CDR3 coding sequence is TGTGCCAGCAGCTCGACAGGGGGAAGGCCTGGGGCCAACGTCCTGACTTTC. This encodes CASSSTGGRPGANVLTF.